This entry lists 18 T cell receptor beta chains sequenced from one sample in a study of response to subunit inactivated influenza vaccine. TCRdb recomputed calls from the RT-PCR reads with MiXCR, one row per CDR3 protein. The sample consists of hundreds of thousands of distinct CDR3 sequences, 10% to 15% of them appearing once. The sample was PBMCs from blood, taken more than 35 days after vaccination. Receptors originate from a man between 45 and 60 years old who received an inactivated influenza vaccine.

This clonotype was counted only a few times. The chain carries TRBV15 and TRBJ2-7; 7 bases align to TRBD1. The CDR3 covers 15 residues. Looked up from germline, CDR1 is LNHNV and CDR2 is YYDKDF (reference sequence). Trimming took 3 bases from V and 0 from J; bases not matched to a gene: 5. This CDR3 reads CATSSGTVASYEQYF. CDR3 sequence (DNA): TGTGCCACCAGCAGTGGGACAGTAGCCTCCTACGAGCAGTACTTC.

This clonotype was detected a few times. V usage is TRBV20-1 and J usage is TRBJ1-6; maybe TRBD1 (6 bases). The V end was cut by 0 bases, the J end by 0 bases, with 9 bases between. CDR1 is DFQATT and CDR2 is SNEGSKA in the germline V gene (reference sequence). This CDR3 has 16 amino acids. CDR3 sequence (DNA): TGCAGTGCTAGAGATCGGGACATCTCCTATAATTCACCCCTCCACTTT. Translation: CSARDRDISYNSPLHF.

This clonotype occurred a few times. An end of the junction differs from the germline gene, which may be a read error. The chain couples TRBV7-7 to TRBJ2-5; D call uncertain. This CDR3 comprises 13 residues. Looked up from germline, CDR1 is SSHAT and CDR2 is FNYEAQ (reference sequence). The CDR3 sequence: CASSHSEKETQYF. As DNA, the CDR3 is TGTGCTAGCAGTCACTCCGAGAAAGAGACCCAGTACTTC.

The chain couples TRBV27 to TRBJ2-2; 8 positions agree with TRBD2. Trimming took 1 base from V and 5 from J; bases not matched to a gene: 6. Per germline, CDR1 MNHEY and CDR2 SMNVEV (reference sequence). This CDR3 is built from 16 residues. The CDR3 DNA reads as TGTGCCAGCAGTTTATTCGGGGGGGCTTCAACCGGGGAGCTGTTTTTT. It codes for CASSLFGGASTGELFF.

In this sample, this clonotype turned up a few times. V is TRBV20-1 and J is TRBJ1-2; D is unresolved. The germline V gene encodes CDR1 DFQATT and CDR2 SNEGSKA (reference sequence). The CDR3 has 9 residues. The CDR3 loop reads CLVDGGYTF. The CDR3 nucleotides read TGCCTGGTGGACGGGGGCTACACCTTC.

The chain recombines TRBV5-6 with TRBJ2-7, with TRBD1 matching 9 bases. The germline CDR1 and CDR2 sequences are SGHDT and YYEEEE. The CDR3 runs to 14 residues. J gave up 3 bases and V 3 bases, and 4 bases lay outside the gene matches. The CDR3 DNA sequence: TGTGCCAGCAGCTATCCGGGACAGGGCTACGAGCAGTACTTC. This gives the protein CASSYPGQGYEQYF.

This CDR3 reads CASSLAGIYGYTF. As DNA, the CDR3 is TGTGCCAGCAGCTTAGCGGGGATCTATGGCTACACCTTC. V and J are TRBV7-9 and TRBJ1-2; D not resolved. The ends were cut back, 0 bases at V and 4 bases at J, with 6 bases in the middle. Germline lookup yields CDR1 SEHNR and CDR2 FQNEAQ (reference sequence). There are 13 residues in the CDR3.

This clonotype was counted between two and nine times. V gene TRBV7-2 combines with J gene TRBJ2-7; TRBD2 matches 8 bases. Germline CDR1 reads SGHTA; CDR2 reads FQGNSA. The CDR3 loop spans 13 amino acids. J gave up 3 bases and V 6 bases, and 4 bases lay outside the gene matches. The CDR3 reads CASRVAGSYEQYF. CDR3 DNA sequence: TGTGCCAGCAGGGTAGCGGGGAGCTACGAGCAGTACTTC. Looking up the rest from reference TRBV7-2 and TRBJ2-7 gives the full variable domain: GAGVSQSPSNKVTEKGKDVELRCDPISGHTALYWYRQSLGQGLEFLIYFQGNSAPDKSGLPSDRFSAERTGGSVSTLTIQRTQQEDSAVYLCASRVAGSYEQYFGPGTRLTVT.

The chain employs TRBV20-1 and TRBJ2-1; 12 nucleotides agree with TRBD2. The length of the CDR3 is 16 residues. Germline V CDR1 and CDR2: DFQATT, SNEGSKA (reference sequence). With V trimmed by 1 base and J by 5 bases, 6 bases remained unmatched. The CDR3 loop is CSARVGLAGFHNEQFF. CDR3 nucleotide sequence: TGCAGTGCTAGAGTCGGACTAGCGGGATTCCACAATGAGCAGTTCTTC.

This clonotype showed up just a few times. The chain recombines TRBV7-6 with TRBJ1-2; D gene unclear. The CDR3 runs to 14 residues. V was cut by 6 bases and J by 5 bases, with 16 bases left in between. From germline, CDR1 is SGHVS and CDR2 FNYEAQ. As DNA, the CDR3 is TGTGCCAGCAGTGGTGGCAGCCTAGGATATGGCTACACCTTC. Translating it yields CASSGGSLGYGYTF.

The CDR3 here is CSVGKAMNTEAFF. Here the CDR3 DNA reads TGCAGCGTTGGTAAGGCAATGAACACTGAAGCTTTCTTT. This chain joins TRBV29-1 and TRBJ1-1; D is unresolved. V lost 4 bases and J 0 bases, leaving 9 bases between the germline ends. CDR3 size: 13 residues. Germline CDR1 reads SQVTM; CDR2 reads ANQGSEA. The full variable domain, in which reference TRBV29-1 and TRBJ1-1 provide the parts outside the CDR3, is SAVISQKPSRDICQRGTSLTIQCQVDSQVTMMFWYRQQPGQSLTLIATANQGSEATYESGFVIDKFPISRPNLTFSTLTVSNMSPEDSSIYLCSVGKAMNTEAFFGQGTRLTVV.

This clonotype has only a few counts. The chain recombines TRBV20-1 with TRBJ2-3; 15 nucleotides align to TRBD2. Unmatched junction bases numbered 4, after V lost 6 bases and J lost 3 bases. CDR1 and CDR2 from the germline V gene are DFQATT and SNEGSKA (reference sequence). The CDR3 runs 15 residues. Written as DNA, the CDR3 is TGCAGTGCCGGGACTAGCGGGGGGAATACAGATACGCAGTATTTT. Protein: CSAGTSGGNTDTQYF.

The genes are TRBV9 and TRBJ2-7; TRBD2 matches 13 bases. The CDR3 runs 15 residues. Germline V gives CDR1 SGDLS, CDR2 YYNGEE. With 2 bases clipped from V and 6 bases from J, the junction kept 5 bases outside the gene matches. Here the CDR3 DNA reads TGTGCCAGCAGCGTCGGACTAGCGGGAGTAGGCGAGCAGTACTTC. Residues: CASSVGLAGVGEQYF.

This clonotype occurred many times. The V and J genes are TRBV20-1 and TRBJ2-7; 10 bases align to TRBD1. Germline values: CDR1 DFQATT, CDR2 SNEGSKA (reference sequence). The CDR3 sequence is 13 residues long. J was trimmed by 4 bases and V by 6 bases; bases with no gene match: 6. The CDR3 sequence is CSADRDRGYEQYF. CDR3 nucleotide sequence: TGCAGTGCCGACCGGGACAGGGGATACGAGCAGTACTTC.

This clonotype was observed a handful of times. The junction departs from the called germline gene at one end, perhaps through a read error. The rearrangement uses TRBV20-1 and TRBJ2-1, with TRBD2 identical over 11 bases. The CDR3 sequence is 19 residues long. Looked up from germline, CDR1 is DFQATT and CDR2 is SNEGSKA (reference sequence). In DNA form, the CDR3 reads TGCTGTGCTAGAGAATCGGCGGTAGCGGGGGGGCGGACCTACAATGAGCAGTTCTTC. This codes for CCARESAVAGGRTYNEQFF.

V and J are TRBV7-9 and TRBJ2-5; 10 bases line up with TRBD2. V gave up 2 bases and J gave up 4 bases; unmatched junction bases: 7. Germline V gives CDR1 SEHNR, CDR2 FQNEAQ (reference sequence). This CDR3 has 16 residues. The CDR3 bases are TGTGCCAGCAGCTTAACCCGGGCTAGCGGGGGAGAGACCCAGTACTTC. Translation gives CASSLTRASGGETQYF.

The rearrangement uses TRBV10-3 and TRBJ2-1, with TRBD1 matching over 9 bases. The CDR3 covers 14 residues. V trimming: 6 bases; J trimming: 4 bases; junction bases outside the gene matches: 4. Germline lookup yields CDR1 ENHRY and CDR2 SYGVKD. The CDR3 here is CAISGQGNYNEQFF. CDR3 DNA sequence: TGTGCCATCAGCGGACAGGGGAATTACAATGAGCAGTTCTTC.

This rearrangement joins TRBV24-1 to TRBJ2-2; D remains ambiguous. The CDR3 contains 16 residues. CDR1 is KGHDR and CDR2 is SFDVKD in the germline V gene. V lost 0 bases and J 1 base, leaving 8 bases between the germline ends. The CDR3 protein is CATSDLGDWNTGELFF. The DNA of the CDR3 is TGTGCCACCAGTGATTTGGGAGACTGGAACACCGGGGAGCTGTTTTTT.